What follows are 25 T cell receptor beta chains derived from one specimen sequenced in a study of cytomegalovirus exposure and HLA in healthy donors. The PCR contained 60 Vbeta and 13 Jbeta primers. Measured with immunoSEQ multiplex PCR; TCRdb has only the in-frame clones, and not every one. This sample has about 160,000 clones, with 70% found just once. The sequenced sample consisted of PBMCs. These receptors originate from a man aged 18 to 29 in good health and CMV-seropositive.

V and J are TRBV6-5 and TRBJ2-3, with 10 positions matching TRBD2. There are 15 residues in the CDR3. From germline, CDR1 is MNHEY and CDR2 SVGAGI. Trimming took 5 bases from V and 0 from J; bases not matched to a gene: 2. The CDR3 nucleotides are TGTGCCAGCAGTCGGACTAGCGGTAGCACAGATACGCAGTATTTT. It encodes CASSRTSGSTDTQYF.

This clone was seen more than once but under ten times. The chain joins TRBV5-1 to TRBJ1-1, with 8 bases matching TRBD1. The CDR3 consists of 16 residues. The J segment lost 4 bases and the V segment lost 0 bases, leaving 8 bases of the junction unmatched. Germline V gene sequence: CDR1 SGHRS, CDR2 YFSETQ. The CDR3 is CASSLDPAGGVTEAFF. The DNA of the CDR3 is TGCGCCAGCAGCTTGGACCCGGCAGGGGGCGTCACTGAAGCTTTCTTT. The entire variable domain, with the rest obtained from reference TRBV5-1 and TRBJ1-1, is as follows: KAGVTQTPRYLIKTRGQQVTLSCSPISGHRSVSWYQQTPGQGLQFLFEYFSETQRNKGNFPGRFSGRQFSNSRSEMNVSTLELGDSALYLCASSLDPAGGVTEAFFGQGTRLTVV.

CDR3 bases: TGTGCCAGCAGCTTCGGACAGGGATACACTGAAGCTTTCTTT. This encodes CASSFGQGYTEAFF. This rearrangement joins TRBV5-4 to TRBJ1-1; 8 bases are shared with TRBD1. The germline gives CDR1 SGHNT, CDR2 YYREEE (reference sequence). The trim removed 2 bases at V and 3 bases at J, leaving 3 bases unmatched. CDR3 length: 14 amino acids.

This CDR3 is CASSLAQREDAEQFF. CDR3 nucleotides: TGTGCCAGCAGCTTAGCCCAGCGGGAGGACGCTGAGCAGTTCTTC. The rearrangement uses TRBV7-9 and TRBJ2-1; TRBD2 matches at 9 bases. V lost 0 bases to trimming and J lost 9 bases; unmatched junction nucleotides: 6. Germline V gene sequence: CDR1 SEHNR, CDR2 FQNEAQ (reference sequence). This CDR3 has 15 amino acids.

The chain employs TRBV6-1 and TRBJ1-2; D gene ambiguous. The CDR3 length is 13 residues. V was clipped by 2 bases and J by 2 bases, with 6 bases between them. Germline CDR1 and CDR2: MNHNS and SASEGT. The CDR3, as DNA: TGTGCCAGCAGTGAAAGTCAGAACTATGGCTACACCTTC. Translating gives CASSESQNYGYTF.

This chain joins TRBV2 and TRBJ2-1; 11 bases align to TRBD2. J lost 7 bases, V lost 5 bases, and 16 bases had no gene match. Germline CDR1 SNHLY, CDR2 FYNNEI. The CDR3 contains 18 residues. CDR3 nucleotides: TGTGCCAGCAGTCGACTTACGGGGGGGACTAGCGGTATAAATGAGCAGTTCTTC. Its protein is CASSRLTGGTSGINEQFF.

The table lists this clone with a count of one. V usage is TRBV15 and J usage is TRBJ2-2; TRBD2 matches 8 bases. The germline V gene encodes CDR1 LNHNV and CDR2 YYDKDF (reference sequence). Trimming removed 0 bases from V and 3 bases from J; junction bases left unmatched: 6. The CDR3 spans 17 residues. Here the CDR3 reads CATSRDGGAGDTGELFF. CDR3 DNA sequence: TGTGCCACCAGCAGAGACGGGGGGGCCGGAGACACCGGGGAGCTGTTTTTT.

V gene TRBV4-1 combines with J gene TRBJ2-1, with D maybe TRBD1 (6 bases). There are 18 residues in the CDR3. Trimming cost V 0 bases and J 7 bases, with 22 bases left between them. Looked up from germline, CDR1 is MGHRA and CDR2 is YSYEKL. This CDR3 is CASSQDLVGGQGLNEQFF. CDR3 DNA: TGCGCCAGCAGCCAAGATCTGGTTGGCGGCCAGGGGTTGAATGAGCAGTTCTTC.

As regards this clone: Germline is not matched at one junction end, which may reflect a read error. V usage is TRBV2 and J usage is TRBJ1-2, with D unresolved. CDR3 length: 14 amino acids. Germline V gene lookup returns CDR1 SNHLY and CDR2 FYNNEI. The CDR3 protein is CASTERERTYGYTF. In nucleotides, the CDR3 is TGTGCCAGCACTGAACGGGAAAGAACCTATGGCTACACCTTC. The whole variable domain, filled in from reference TRBV2 and TRBJ1-2, reads EPEVTQTPSHQVTQMGQEVILRCVPISNHLYFYWYRQILGQKVEFLVSFYNNEISEKSEIFDDQFSVERPDGSNFTLKIRSTKLEDSAMYFCASTERERTYGYTFGSGTRLTVV.

V and J are TRBV28 and TRBJ1-3, with 10 bases identical to TRBD1. Germline V gene sequence: CDR1 MDHEN, CDR2 SYDVKM. The CDR3 is 18 amino acids. Trimming took 3 bases from V and 0 from J; bases not matched to a gene: 8. The CDR3 sequence: CASSFVTGGDFSGNTIYF. DNA of the CDR3: TGTGCCAGCAGTTTCGTGACAGGGGGCGATTTCTCTGGAAACACCATATATTTT.

CDR3 sequence: CASTEPGAMNTEAFF. For the CDR3, the DNA is TGTGCCAGCACCGAGCCAGGTGCCATGAACACTGAAGCTTTCTTT. V and J are TRBV6-4 and TRBJ1-1; D unclear. With 7 bases removed from V and 0 bases from J, the gap between germline ends came to 15 bases. The CDR3 is made up of 15 amino acids. Germline values: CDR1 MRHNA, CDR2 SNTAGT.

This clone appeared a few times. The rearrangement links TRBV30 to TRBJ1-6; D unclear. V shed 1 base and J shed 2 bases, with 21 bases lying between them. The CDR3 is 19 amino acids. Germline CDR1 is GTSNPN and CDR2 is SVGIG (reference sequence). CDR3 sequence (DNA): TGTGCCTGGAGTGCCCCAATGTTGACCGGACTCGCCTATAATTCACCCCTCCACTTT. Translating it yields CAWSAPMLTGLAYNSPLHF.

With respect to this clone: Other DNA sequences in the same sample also yield this CDR3. The chain recombines TRBV2 with TRBJ1-4; TRBD1 aligns across 7 bases. Germline V gene data show CDR1 as SNHLY and CDR2 as FYNNEI. After removal of 6 bases from V and 5 bases from J, the junction contained 0 bases not matched to a gene. This CDR3 contains 12 residues. The CDR3 nucleotides read TGTGCCAGCAGACAGGGGAATGAAAAACTGTTTTTT. Protein product: CASRQGNEKLFF.

The genes are TRBV20-1 and TRBJ1-2, with 8 positions matching TRBD1. The CDR3 totals 9 residues. Looked up from germline, CDR1 is DFQATT and CDR2 is SNEGSKA (reference sequence). Written as DNA, the CDR3 is TGCGCCGACCGGACAGGGATCACCTTC. Translated, it gives CADRTGITF.

The rearrangement joins TRBV5-8 to TRBJ1-2; the match to TRBD1 covers 9 bases. The CDR3 runs to 15 residues. V lost 5 bases and J lost 2; bases outside the gene matches: 7. Germline V CDR1 and CDR2: SGHTS, YDEGEE. The CDR3: CASSRTGQGNYGYTF. The CDR3 coding sequence is TGTGCCAGCAGTCGAACTGGACAGGGGAACTATGGCTACACCTTC.

This sequence joins TRBV5-1 and TRBJ2-2; tentative D call: TRBD1 (6 bases). The V gene's germline CDR1 is SGHRS and CDR2 YFSETQ. Trimming left V 5 bases short and J 5 bases short, with 19 bases between. The CDR3 loop spans 16 amino acids. The CDR3 region has the DNA TGCGCCAGCAGAGACTCGGGGACACCTCCAACCGGGGAGCTGTTTTTT. Translating it yields CASRDSGTPPTGELFF.

V usage is TRBV28 and J usage is TRBJ1-1, with 9 positions matching TRBD1. Losses at the gene ends were 7 bases for V and 5 bases for J; bases not matched to a gene: 11. CDR1 is MDHEN and CDR2 is SYDVKM in the germline V gene. The length of the CDR3 is 15 residues. The chain's CDR3 is CASNYPGQGRTEAFF. The CDR3, as DNA: TGTGCCAGCAACTACCCCGGACAGGGGAGGACTGAAGCTTTCTTT.

The chain combines TRBV19 with TRBJ1-2, with D tentatively TRBD1 (5 bases). This CDR3 region has 15 residues. V dropped 3 bases and J dropped 3 bases, with 14 bases sitting between them. Per germline, CDR1 LNHDA and CDR2 SQIVND (reference sequence). CDR3 protein: CASSIHLTDHYGYTF. CDR3 coding DNA: TGTGCCAGTAGTATCCACTTGACAGACCACTATGGCTACACCTTC.

The rearrangement links TRBV19 to TRBJ1-2; 8 bases are shared with TRBD1. The CDR3 contains 16 residues. The V segment lost 7 bases and the J segment 3 bases; nucleotides outside the gene matches: 13. In germline, CDR1 is LNHDA, CDR2 SQIVND (reference sequence). The CDR3: CASIRVQGATDYGYTF. DNA for the CDR3: TGTGCCAGTATAAGGGTGCAGGGGGCGACGGACTATGGCTACACCTTC.

The rearrangement uses TRBV20-1 and TRBJ2-3, with D uncertain. V lost 6 bases, J lost 6 bases, and 10 bases lay in between. Germline V lookup: CDR1 DFQATT, CDR2 SNEGSKA (reference sequence). The length of the CDR3 is 11 residues. This CDR3 is CSAPTVDTQYF. CDR3 sequence (DNA): TGCAGTGCCCCCACGGTGGATACGCAGTATTTT.

Notes on this clone: Other DNA sequences in the sample encode the same CDR3. The J gene is TRBJ2-6, the V gene TRBV6-4, with TRBD1 matching over 11 bases. CDR3 length equals 17 residues. J gave up 0 bases and V 3 bases, and 1 base lay outside the gene matches. CDR1 is MRHNA, CDR2 SNTAGT, per germline. CDR3 bases: TGTGCCAGCAGTGATGGGACAGGGGGCTCTGGGGCCAACGTCCTGACTTTC. Its translation: CASSDGTGGSGANVLTF.

The rearrangement links TRBV30 to TRBJ1-4; D may be TRBD1 (6 bases). Germline V gene lookup returns CDR1 GTSNPN and CDR2 SVGIG (reference sequence). V lost 4 bases and J lost 7, with 19 bases in between. The CDR3 loop spans 15 amino acids. The CDR3 is CAWTLRGIVGEKLFF. CDR3 coding DNA: TGTGCCTGGACCCTCAGGGGTATTGTTGGTGAAAAACTGTTTTTT.

The chain links TRBV6-5 to TRBJ2-5, with 10 bases identical to TRBD1. Germline V gene lookup returns CDR1 MNHEY and CDR2 SVGAGI. V lost 8 bases and J lost 4; bases outside the gene matches: 1. CDR3 length equals 12 residues. The CDR3 spells CASRDRGETQYF. The CDR3 DNA follows: TGTGCCAGCCGGGACAGGGGAGAGACCCAGTACTTC.

V usage is TRBV5-6 and J usage is TRBJ1-5; TRBD1 matches at 7 bases. CDR1 SGHDT and CDR2 YYEEEE come from the germline V gene. The CDR3 totals 14 residues. V was clipped by 5 bases and J by 5 bases; unmatched bases: 7. The CDR3 protein is CASSWGQRDQPQHF. CDR3 coding DNA: TGTGCCAGCAGTTGGGGACAGCGGGATCAGCCCCAGCATTTT.

The rearrangement links TRBV19 to TRBJ1-5; D is perhaps TRBD1 (5 bases). Germline assignment: CDR1 LNHDA and CDR2 SQIVND (reference sequence). With 7 bases removed from V and 6 bases from J, the gap between germline ends came to 13 bases. The CDR3 has 13 amino acids. CDR3 region: CASKAQGAQPQHF. DNA for the CDR3: TGTGCCAGTAAGGCCCAGGGTGCTCAGCCCCAGCATTTT.